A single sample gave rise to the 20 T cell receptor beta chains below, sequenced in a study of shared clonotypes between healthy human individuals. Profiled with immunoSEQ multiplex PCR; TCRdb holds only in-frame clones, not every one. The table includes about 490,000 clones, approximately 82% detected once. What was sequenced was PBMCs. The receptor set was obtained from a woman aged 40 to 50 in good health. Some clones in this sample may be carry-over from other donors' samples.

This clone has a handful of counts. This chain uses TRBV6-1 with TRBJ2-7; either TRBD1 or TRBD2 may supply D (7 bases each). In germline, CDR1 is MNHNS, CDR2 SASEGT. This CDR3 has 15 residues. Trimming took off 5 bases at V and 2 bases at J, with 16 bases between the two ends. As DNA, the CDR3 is TGTGCCAGCAGTAAGGCAGGGGGGGGACCCTACGAGCAGTACTTC. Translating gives CASSKAGGGPYEQYF.

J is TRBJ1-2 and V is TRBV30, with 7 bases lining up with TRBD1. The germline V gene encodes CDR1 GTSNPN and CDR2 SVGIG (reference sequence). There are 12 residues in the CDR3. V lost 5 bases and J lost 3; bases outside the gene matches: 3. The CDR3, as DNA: TGTGCCTGGTCCGACAGGGACTATGGCTACACCTTC. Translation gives CAWSDRDYGYTF.

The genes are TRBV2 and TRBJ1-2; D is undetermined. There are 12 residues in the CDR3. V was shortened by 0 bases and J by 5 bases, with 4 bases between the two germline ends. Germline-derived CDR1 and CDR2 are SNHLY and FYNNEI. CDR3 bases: TGTGCCAGCAGTGAAGCGCGGTATGGCTACACCTTC. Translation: CASSEARYGYTF.

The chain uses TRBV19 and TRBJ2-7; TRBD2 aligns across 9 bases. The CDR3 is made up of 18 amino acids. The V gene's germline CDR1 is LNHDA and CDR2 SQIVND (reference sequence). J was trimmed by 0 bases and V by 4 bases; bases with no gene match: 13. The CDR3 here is CASSKGGSSGNNSYEQYF. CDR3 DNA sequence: TGTGCCAGTAGTAAAGGTGGGTCTAGCGGGAACAACTCCTACGAGCAGTACTTC. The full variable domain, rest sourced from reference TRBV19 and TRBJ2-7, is DGGITQSPKYLFRKEGQNVTLSCEQNLNHDAMYWYRQDPGQGLRLIYYSQIVNDFQKGDIAEGYSVSREKKESFPLTVTSAQKNPTAFYLCASSKGGSSGNNSYEQYFGPGTRLTVT.

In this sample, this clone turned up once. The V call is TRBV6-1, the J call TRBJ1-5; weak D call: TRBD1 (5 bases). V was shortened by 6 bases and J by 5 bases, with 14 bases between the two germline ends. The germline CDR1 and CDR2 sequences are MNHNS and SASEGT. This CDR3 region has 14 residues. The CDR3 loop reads CASRGATGYQPQHF. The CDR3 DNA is TGTGCCAGCAGAGGGGCTACAGGCTATCAGCCCCAGCATTTT.

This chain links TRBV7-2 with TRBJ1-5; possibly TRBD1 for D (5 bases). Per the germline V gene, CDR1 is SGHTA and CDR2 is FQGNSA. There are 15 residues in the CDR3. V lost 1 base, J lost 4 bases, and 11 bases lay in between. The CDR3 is CASSLGRQPNQPQHF. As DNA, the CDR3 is TGTGCCAGCAGCTTAGGGCGACAGCCGAATCAGCCCCAGCATTTT.

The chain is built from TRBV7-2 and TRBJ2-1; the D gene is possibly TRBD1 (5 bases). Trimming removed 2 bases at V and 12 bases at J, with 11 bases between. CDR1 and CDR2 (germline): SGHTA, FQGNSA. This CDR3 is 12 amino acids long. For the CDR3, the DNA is TGTGCCAGCAGCTTAAGGGGCAGGCCGCAGTTCTTC. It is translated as CASSLRGRPQFF.

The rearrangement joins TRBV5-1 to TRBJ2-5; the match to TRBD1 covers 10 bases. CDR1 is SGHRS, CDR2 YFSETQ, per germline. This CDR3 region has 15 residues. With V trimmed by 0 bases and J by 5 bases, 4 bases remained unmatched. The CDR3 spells CASSLAGTGVETQYF. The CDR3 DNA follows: TGCGCCAGCAGCTTGGCCGGGACAGGGGTCGAGACCCAGTACTTC.

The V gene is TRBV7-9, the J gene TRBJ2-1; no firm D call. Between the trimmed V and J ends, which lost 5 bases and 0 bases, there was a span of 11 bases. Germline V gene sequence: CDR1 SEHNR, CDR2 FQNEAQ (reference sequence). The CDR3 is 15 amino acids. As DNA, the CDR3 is TGTGCCAGCAGCAAAAGCGAGAGCTCCTACAATGAGCAGTTCTTC. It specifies CASSKSESSYNEQFF.

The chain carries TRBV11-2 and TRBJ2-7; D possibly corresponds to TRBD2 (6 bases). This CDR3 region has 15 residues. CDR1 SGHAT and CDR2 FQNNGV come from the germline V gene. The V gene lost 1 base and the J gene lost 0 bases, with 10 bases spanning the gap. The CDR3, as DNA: TGTGCCAGCAGCTTAGTTCCCGGGAGCTCCTACGAGCAGTACTTC. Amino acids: CASSLVPGSSYEQYF. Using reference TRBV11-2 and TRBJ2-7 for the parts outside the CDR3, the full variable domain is EAGVAQSPRYKIIEKRQSVAFWCNPISGHATLYWYQQILGQGPKLLIQFQNNGVVDDSQLPKDRFSAERLKGVDSTLKIQPAKLEDSAVYLCASSLVPGSSYEQYFGPGTRLTVT.

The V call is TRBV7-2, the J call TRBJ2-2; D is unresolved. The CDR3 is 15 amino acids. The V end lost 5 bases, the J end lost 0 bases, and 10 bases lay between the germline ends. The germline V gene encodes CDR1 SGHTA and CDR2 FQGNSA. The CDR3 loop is CASSPPDPNTGELFF. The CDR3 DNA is TGTGCCAGCAGCCCCCCGGATCCGAACACCGGGGAGCTGTTTTTT.

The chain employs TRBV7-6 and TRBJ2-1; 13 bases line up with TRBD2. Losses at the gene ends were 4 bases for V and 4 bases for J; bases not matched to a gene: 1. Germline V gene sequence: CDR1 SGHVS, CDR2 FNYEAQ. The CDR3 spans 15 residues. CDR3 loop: CASSSGLAGYNEQFF. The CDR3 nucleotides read TGTGCCAGCAGCTCGGGACTAGCGGGGTACAATGAGCAGTTCTTC.

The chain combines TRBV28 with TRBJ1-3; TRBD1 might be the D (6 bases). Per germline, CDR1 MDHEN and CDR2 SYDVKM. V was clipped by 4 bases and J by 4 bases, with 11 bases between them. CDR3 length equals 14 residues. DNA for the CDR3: TGTGCCAGCAGTTCACGGACAGCCGGAAACACCATATATTTT. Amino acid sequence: CASSSRTAGNTIYF.

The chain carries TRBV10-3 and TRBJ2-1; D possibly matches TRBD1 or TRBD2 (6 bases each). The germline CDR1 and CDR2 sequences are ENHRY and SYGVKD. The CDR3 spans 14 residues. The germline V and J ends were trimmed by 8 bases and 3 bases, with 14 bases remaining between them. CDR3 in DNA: TGTGCCATCGGGGGGCTGCTAGACTACAATGAGCAGTTCTTC. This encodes CAIGGLLDYNEQFF.

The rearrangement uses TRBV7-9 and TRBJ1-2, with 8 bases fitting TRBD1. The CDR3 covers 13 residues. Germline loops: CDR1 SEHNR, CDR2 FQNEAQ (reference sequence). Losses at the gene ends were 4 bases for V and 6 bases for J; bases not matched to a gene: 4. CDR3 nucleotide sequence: TGTGCCAGCAGCTCCCAGGGGGCTGATGGCTACACCTTC. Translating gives CASSSQGADGYTF.

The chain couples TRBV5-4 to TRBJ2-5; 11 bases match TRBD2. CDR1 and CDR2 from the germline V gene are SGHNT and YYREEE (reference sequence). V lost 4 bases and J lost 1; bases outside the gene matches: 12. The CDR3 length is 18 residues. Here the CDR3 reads CASSLGTSGLIFQETQYF. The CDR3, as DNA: TGTGCCAGCAGCCTCGGGACTAGCGGCTTAATTTTCCAAGAGACCCAGTACTTC.

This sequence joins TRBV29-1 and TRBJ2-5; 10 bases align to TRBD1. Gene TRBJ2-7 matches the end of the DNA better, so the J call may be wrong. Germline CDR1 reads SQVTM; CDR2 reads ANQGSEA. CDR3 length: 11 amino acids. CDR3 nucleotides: TGCAGCGTGGACAGGGGGTCCGAGCAGTACTTC. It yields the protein CSVDRGSEQYF.

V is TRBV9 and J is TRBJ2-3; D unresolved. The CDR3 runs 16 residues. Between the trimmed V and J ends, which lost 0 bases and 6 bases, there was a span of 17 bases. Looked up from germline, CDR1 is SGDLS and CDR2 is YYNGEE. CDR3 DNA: TGTGCCAGCAGCGTAGGAGGCAGTGTGGGTTTCGATACGCAGTATTTT. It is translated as CASSVGGSVGFDTQYF.

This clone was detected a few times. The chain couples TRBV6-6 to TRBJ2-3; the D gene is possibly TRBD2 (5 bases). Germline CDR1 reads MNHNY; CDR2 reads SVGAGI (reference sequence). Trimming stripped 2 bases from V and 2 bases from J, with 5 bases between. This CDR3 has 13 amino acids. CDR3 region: CASSYRDTDTQYF. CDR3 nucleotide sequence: TGTGCCAGCAGTTACCGGGACACAGATACGCAGTATTTT.

CDR3 in amino acids: CASSSAVQETQYF. In nucleotides, the CDR3 is TGTGCCAGCAGCTCGGCGGTGCAAGAGACCCAGTACTTC. The chain couples TRBV7-8 to TRBJ2-5; D gene unclear. This CDR3 comprises 13 residues. The ends were cut back, 4 bases at V and 2 bases at J, with 8 bases in the middle. Germline-derived CDR1 and CDR2 are SGHVS and FQNEAQ.